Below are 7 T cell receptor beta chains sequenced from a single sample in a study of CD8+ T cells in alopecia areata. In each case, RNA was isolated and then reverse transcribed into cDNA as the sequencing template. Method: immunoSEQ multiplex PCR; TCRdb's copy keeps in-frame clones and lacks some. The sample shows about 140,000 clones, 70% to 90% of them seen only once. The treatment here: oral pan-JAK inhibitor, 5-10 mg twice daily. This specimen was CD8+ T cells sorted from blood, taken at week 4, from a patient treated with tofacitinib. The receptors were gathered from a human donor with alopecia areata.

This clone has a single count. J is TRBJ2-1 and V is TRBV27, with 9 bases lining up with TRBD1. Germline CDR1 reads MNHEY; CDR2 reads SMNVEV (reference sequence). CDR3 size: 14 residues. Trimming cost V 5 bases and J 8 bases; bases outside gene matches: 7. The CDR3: CASSTYRGQDEQFF. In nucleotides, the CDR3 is TGTGCCAGCAGTACTTACAGGGGGCAGGATGAGCAGTTCTTC.

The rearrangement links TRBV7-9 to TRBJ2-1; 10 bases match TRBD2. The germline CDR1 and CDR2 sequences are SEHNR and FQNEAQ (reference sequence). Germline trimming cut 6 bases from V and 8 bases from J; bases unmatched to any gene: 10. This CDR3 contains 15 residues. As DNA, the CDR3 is TGTGCCAGCAGACGAAGCAGGACTAGCGGTTATGAGCAGTTCTTC. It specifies CASRRSRTSGYEQFF. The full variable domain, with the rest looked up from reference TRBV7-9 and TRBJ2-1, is DTGVSQNPRHKITKRGQNVTFRCDPISEHNRLYWYRQTLGQGPEFLTYFQNEAQLEKSRLLSDRFSAERPKGSFSTLEIQRTEQGDSAMYLCASRRSRTSGYEQFFGPGTRLTVL.

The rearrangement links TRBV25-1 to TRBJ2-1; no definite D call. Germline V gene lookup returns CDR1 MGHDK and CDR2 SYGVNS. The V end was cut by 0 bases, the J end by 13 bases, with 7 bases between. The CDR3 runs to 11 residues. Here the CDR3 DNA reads TGTGCCAGCAGTGAATACTTAGCCCAGTTCTTC. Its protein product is CASSEYLAQFF.

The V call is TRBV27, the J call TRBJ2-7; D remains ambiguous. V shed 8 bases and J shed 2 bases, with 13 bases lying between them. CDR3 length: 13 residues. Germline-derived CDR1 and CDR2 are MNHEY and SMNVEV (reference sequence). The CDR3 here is CASGPGPPYEQYF. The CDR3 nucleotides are TGTGCCAGCGGGCCCGGCCCGCCCTACGAGCAGTACTTC.

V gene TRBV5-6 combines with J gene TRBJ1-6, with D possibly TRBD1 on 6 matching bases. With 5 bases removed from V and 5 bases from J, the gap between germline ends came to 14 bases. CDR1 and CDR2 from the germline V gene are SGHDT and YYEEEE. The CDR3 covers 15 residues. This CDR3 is CASRPDRPDNSPLHF. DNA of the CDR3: TGTGCCAGCAGGCCAGACAGGCCCGATAATTCACCCCTCCACTTT.

The CDR3, as DNA: TGTGCCAGCAGCCTCGATTTCCCTAAAACAGAGACCCAGTACTTC. It yields the protein CASSLDFPKTETQYF. The chain is built from TRBV5-4 and TRBJ2-5; D remains ambiguous. CDR1 SGHNT and CDR2 YYREEE come from the germline V gene (reference sequence). Trimming stripped 4 bases from V and 4 bases from J, with 17 bases between. This CDR3 spans 15 amino acids.

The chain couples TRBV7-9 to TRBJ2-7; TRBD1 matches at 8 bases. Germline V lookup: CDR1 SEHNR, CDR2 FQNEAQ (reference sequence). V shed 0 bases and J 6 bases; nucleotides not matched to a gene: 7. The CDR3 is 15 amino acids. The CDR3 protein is CASSLAQGARAEQYF. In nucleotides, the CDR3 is TGTGCCAGCAGCTTAGCCCAGGGGGCGCGGGCCGAGCAGTACTTC.